Shown below are 30 T cell receptor beta chains from a single sample sequenced in a study of T cell repertoires in cytomegalovirus infection. TCRdb redid the calling of the reads with MiXCR, one entry per CDR3 protein. Of some 590,000 distinct CDR3 sequences listed, about 39% are singletons. Their antigens remain unidentified. The sample here was cultured PBMCs, taken from culture after CMV antigen stimulation. These receptors all come from a human donor in good health (CMV status not recorded). Some clones in this sample may be carry-over from other donors' samples.

This clonotype was detected a few times. This sequence joins TRBV7-8 and TRBJ2-1; D is ambiguous. The CDR3 covers 13 residues. From germline, CDR1 is SGHVS and CDR2 FQNEAQ. Trimming stripped 1 base from V and 7 bases from J, with 8 bases between. DNA for the CDR3: TGTGCCAGCAGCTTAGGTCTCACAAATGAGCAGTTCTTC. Its translation: CASSLGLTNEQFF.

On this clonotype itself: A read error may account for a junction end that differs from germline. The CDR3 region has the DNA TGTGCCAGCAGCTTGCGACCGACTCGAAGCTCCTACGAGCAGTACTTC. It translates to CASSLRPTRSSYEQYF. The chain has TRBV5-3 and TRBJ2-7; D unresolved. TRBV5-3 qualifies as an ORF whose function is uncertain. CDR3 length equals 16 residues.

This clonotype was seen once. The V call is TRBV18, the J call TRBJ1-1; D not certain. From germline, CDR1 is KGHSH and CDR2 LQKENI. There are 14 residues in the CDR3. Trimming stripped 1 base from V and 4 bases from J, with 10 bases between. The CDR3 is CASSPRGFGTEAFF. The CDR3 DNA follows: TGTGCCAGCTCACCACGCGGCTTCGGCACTGAAGCTTTCTTT.

This clonotype occurred a few times. CDR3 sequence (DNA): TGTGCCAGCAGTCCGGGACTACCGAGCTCCTACAATGAGCAGTTCTTC. As protein: CASSPGLPSSYNEQFF. The chain uses TRBV12-3 or TRBV12-4 and TRBJ2-1; 7 nucleotides match TRBD2. Trimming took 5 bases from V and 0 from J; bases not matched to a gene: 7. This CDR3 comprises 16 residues.

This clonotype showed up many times. The J gene is TRBJ2-3, the V gene TRBV6-1; D uncertain. V lost 8 bases and J lost 0, with 15 bases in between. CDR1 is MNHNS and CDR2 is SASEGT in the germline V gene. The CDR3 contains 15 residues. CDR3 amino acids: CASCRDPTSTDTQYF. DNA of the CDR3: TGTGCCAGCTGCCGAGATCCGACTAGCACAGATACGCAGTATTTT.

The rearrangement links TRBV6-6 to TRBJ1-5; unclear D gene. Trimming stripped 2 bases from V and 8 bases from J, with 16 bases between. The germline gives CDR1 MNHNY, CDR2 SVGAGI (reference sequence). The length of the CDR3 is 15 residues. In DNA form, the CDR3 reads TGTGCCAGCAGTTACCCGTCGACCGATGTTGAGCCCCAGCATTTT. Translating gives CASSYPSTDVEPQHF.

This clonotype appeared a few times. The chain links TRBV7-9 to TRBJ2-1; the match to TRBD2 covers 8 bases. This CDR3 spans 17 amino acids. Unmatched junction bases numbered 12, after V lost 1 base and J lost 7 bases. In germline, CDR1 is SEHNR, CDR2 FQNEAQ (reference sequence). The CDR3 loop is CASSLGPPGAGVNEQFF. In nucleotides, the CDR3 is TGTGCCAGCAGCTTAGGCCCCCCGGGAGCGGGAGTAAATGAGCAGTTCTTC.

The J gene is TRBJ2-3, the V gene TRBV5-6, with D tentatively TRBD2 (7 bases). The germline V gene encodes CDR1 SGHDT and CDR2 YYEEEE. Trimming took off 2 bases at V and 1 base at J, with 14 bases between the two ends. The CDR3 is 16 amino acids. CDR3 DNA sequence: TGTGCCAGCAGCTTAAGGGGGGGCACCCGCACAGATACGCAGTATTTT. The encoded protein is CASSLRGGTRTDTQYF.

This clonotype was seen ten or more times. This chain connects TRBV7-2 to TRBJ2-3; D perhaps matches TRBD2 (5 bases). Trimming removed 5 bases from V and 3 bases from J, with 12 bases in between. The CDR3 has 14 amino acids. From germline, CDR1 is SGHTA and CDR2 FQGNSA. The CDR3 spells CASSPGVGTDTQYF. The CDR3 DNA reads as TGTGCCAGCAGCCCCGGGGTTGGTACAGATACGCAGTATTTT.

This clonotype has just a few counts. The rearrangement links TRBV7-4 to TRBJ1-2; the D gene is possibly TRBD1 (6 bases). Deletions cut 1 base from V and 6 bases from J, with 6 bases between. Germline V CDR1 and CDR2: SGHVT, SQSDAQ. This CDR3 has 12 residues. CDR3 protein: CASSLDRDGYTF. CDR3 sequence (DNA): TGTGCCAGCAGCTTAGACAGGGATGGCTACACCTTC.

The chain recombines TRBV6-2 or TRBV6-3 with TRBJ2-7, with D possibly TRBD2 on 6 matching bases. This CDR3 comprises 14 residues. From germline, CDR1 is MNHEY and CDR2 SVGEGT. Deletions cut 4 bases from V and 5 bases from J, with 15 bases between. The CDR3 here is CASSSVEGLDEQYF. DNA of the CDR3: TGTGCCAGCAGTTCCGTGGAGGGTCTGGACGAGCAGTACTTC.

This clonotype was counted ten times or more. The rearrangement links TRBV7-2 to TRBJ2-1; either TRBD1 or TRBD2 may supply D (5 bases each). The CDR3 spans 15 residues. Germline values: CDR1 SGHTA, CDR2 FQGNSA. The V end was cut by 5 bases, the J end by 9 bases, with 20 bases between. The CDR3 sequence is CASSTYRDPEGEQFF. CDR3 bases: TGTGCCAGCAGCACCTACCGGGACCCAGAGGGTGAGCAGTTCTTC.

Only a few counts were recorded for this clonotype. This chain uses TRBV7-2 with TRBJ2-5; TRBD1 might be the D (5 bases). V lost 4 bases, J lost 5 bases, and 14 bases lay in between. Per germline, CDR1 SGHTA and CDR2 FQGNSA. The CDR3 spans 14 residues. CDR3: CASSWTRNKETQYF. The CDR3 region has the DNA TGTGCCAGCAGCTGGACACGTAATAAGGAGACCCAGTACTTC.

This clonotype was seen a handful of times. The DNA of the CDR3 is TGTGCCAGCAGCCCCCGGAATTACAATGAGCAGTTCTTC. Residues: CASSPRNYNEQFF. The chain uses TRBV7-8 and TRBJ2-1; no reliable D call. Trimming cost V 5 bases and J 4 bases, with 9 bases left between them. The CDR3 consists of 13 residues. Per the germline V gene, CDR1 is SGHVS and CDR2 is FQNEAQ.

In its sample, this clonotype was seen a few times. CDR3 residues: CASSRAGAEGEQFF. In DNA form, the CDR3 reads TGCGCCAGCAGCCGAGCCGGGGCCGAGGGTGAGCAGTTCTTC. The chain recombines TRBV5-1 with TRBJ2-1; TRBD1 or TRBD2 may be the D gene (5 bases each). The CDR3 extends over 14 amino acids. Per the germline V gene, CDR1 is SGHRS and CDR2 is YFSETQ. V lost 4 bases, J lost 9 bases, and 17 bases lay in between.

CDR3 bases: TGTGCCAGCAGTTCATCAGTCTCTGGGGCCAACGTCCTGACTTTC. Translated, it gives CASSSSVSGANVLTF. The chain joins TRBV28 to TRBJ2-6; D call uncertain. V dropped 4 bases and J dropped 0 bases, with 7 bases sitting between them. CDR3 length: 15 amino acids. The germline V gene has CDR1 MDHEN and CDR2 SYDVKM.

The V gene is TRBV12-3 or TRBV12-4, the J gene TRBJ2-1; D is possibly TRBD1 (7 bases). The CDR3 covers 15 residues. Trimming removed 6 bases at V and 6 bases at J, with 18 bases between. CDR3 bases: TGTGCCAGCAGACGGAGGGGACAGCGGATCAATGAGCAGTTCTTC. This gives the protein CASRRRGQRINEQFF.

This clonotype appeared a single time. J is TRBJ2-1 and V is TRBV11-2; D is perhaps TRBD1 (6 bases). Looked up from germline, CDR1 is SGHAT and CDR2 is FQNNGV. The length of the CDR3 is 16 residues. Trimming cost V 5 bases and J 0 bases, with 14 bases left between them. CDR3 protein: CASSLFGTNSYNEQFF. The CDR3 DNA follows: TGTGCCAGCAGCCTATTCGGGACAAACTCCTACAATGAGCAGTTCTTC.

Many counts were recorded for this clonotype. The chain uses TRBV7-6 and TRBJ1-4, with TRBD1 identical over 7 bases. The CDR3 sequence is 15 residues long. Germline V gene lookup returns CDR1 SGHVS and CDR2 FNYEAQ. V lost 3 bases to trimming and J lost 5 bases; unmatched junction nucleotides: 6. CDR3 amino acids: CASSFGQAVNEKLFF. CDR3 nucleotide sequence: TGTGCCAGCAGCTTCGGACAGGCAGTAAATGAAAAACTGTTTTTT.

This chain joins TRBV20-1 and TRBJ2-1; D unresolved. The CDR3 totals 12 residues. V shed 3 bases and J shed 6 bases, with 9 bases lying between them. Germline CDR1 DFQATT, CDR2 SNEGSKA (reference sequence). The CDR3 is CSASGVLNEQFF. DNA of the CDR3: TGCAGTGCTAGCGGAGTCCTCAATGAGCAGTTCTTC.

This clonotype is a singleton in its sample. A read error may produce the germline difference seen at one junction end. This chain's CDR3 is CASSGTSGSESHIQYF. CDR3 DNA sequence: TGTGCAAGTAGTGGGACTAGCGGGAGTGAATCCCACATTCAGTACTTC. V and J are TRBV19 and TRBJ2-4, with TRBD2 matching 14 bases. In germline, CDR1 is LNHDA, CDR2 SQIVND (reference sequence). The CDR3 runs to 16 residues.

This clonotype was found a few times. The J gene is TRBJ1-5, the V gene TRBV6-2 or TRBV6-3, with TRBD1 identical over 9 bases. The germline gives CDR1 MNHEY, CDR2 SVGEGT. The length of the CDR3 is 14 residues. The V segment lost 5 bases and the J segment 7 bases; nucleotides outside the gene matches: 6. The CDR3 sequence is CASSRRTGDQPQHF. In DNA, the CDR3 is TGTGCCAGCAGTCGACGGACAGGGGACCAGCCCCAGCATTTT.

V usage is TRBV25-1 and J usage is TRBJ2-7; TRBD1 is a possible D gene (8 bases). Germline CDR1 reads MGHDK; CDR2 reads SYGVNS. This CDR3 has 15 residues. V dropped 5 bases and J dropped 12 bases, with 26 bases sitting between them. CDR3 sequence (DNA): TGTGCCAGCAGTCCGATGGGGGGGCACAGGGGGGTTCGGTACTTC. Amino acids: CASSPMGGHRGVRYF.

The rearrangement joins TRBV7-2 to TRBJ2-7; 7 bases match TRBD2. Trimming removed 5 bases from V and 2 bases from J; junction bases left unmatched: 18. This CDR3 comprises 18 residues. Germline CDR1 is SGHTA and CDR2 is FQGNSA. The CDR3 here is CASSPHYVRLAGAYEQYF. The CDR3 nucleotides are TGTGCCAGCAGCCCGCATTATGTCCGGCTGGCGGGAGCCTACGAGCAGTACTTC.

This chain joins TRBV7-2 and TRBJ2-5; 9 bases map to TRBD2. The ends lost 6 bases at V and 6 bases at J; junction bases unmatched: 20. The V gene's germline CDR1 is SGHTA and CDR2 FQGNSA. There are 18 residues in the CDR3. The CDR3 here is CASSPGVHLREGRKTQYF. The CDR3 DNA is TGTGCCAGCAGTCCTGGGGTCCACTTGCGGGAGGGCCGGAAGACCCAGTACTTC.

This clonotype has a single count. The V gene is TRBV20-1, the J gene TRBJ1-5; D is unresolved. The CDR3 has 13 residues. With 0 bases removed from V and 1 base from J, the gap between germline ends came to 4 bases. The germline V gene encodes CDR1 DFQATT and CDR2 SNEGSKA (reference sequence). CDR3 sequence: CSARDPSNQPQHF. For the CDR3, the DNA is TGCAGTGCTAGAGATCCGAGCAATCAGCCCCAGCATTTT.

The V gene is TRBV5-4, the J gene TRBJ2-2, with 7 bases lining up with TRBD2. Trimming cost V 3 bases and J 0 bases; bases outside gene matches: 5. Germline V lookup: CDR1 SGHNT, CDR2 YYREEE (reference sequence). This CDR3 spans 16 amino acids. The CDR3 reads CASSWGGAPNTGELFF. The DNA for the CDR3 is TGTGCCAGCAGCTGGGGAGGGGCACCGAACACCGGGGAGCTGTTTTTT.

This clonotype was counted between two and nine times. This sequence joins TRBV28 and TRBJ2-3; D unresolved. Germline assignment: CDR1 MDHEN and CDR2 SYDVKM. The CDR3 consists of 11 residues. Deletions cut 8 bases from V and 7 bases from J, with 10 bases between. The chain's CDR3 is CASHAPYTQYF. As DNA, the CDR3 is TGTGCCAGCCATGCGCCGTATACGCAGTATTTT.

The chain links TRBV12-3 or TRBV12-4 to TRBJ2-5, with D possibly TRBD2 on 6 matching bases. The V and J ends lost 5 bases and 0 bases respectively, with 10 bases between them. The CDR3 extends over 14 amino acids. The CDR3 DNA follows: TGTGCCAGCAGTCCGGGACTTTACCAAGAGACCCAGTACTTC. Protein: CASSPGLYQETQYF.

The chain links TRBV12-3 or TRBV12-4 to TRBJ2-1; D is perhaps TRBD2 (7 bases). This CDR3 has 17 residues. The V and J ends lost 7 bases and 0 bases respectively, with 19 bases between them. CDR3 DNA sequence: TGTGCCAGCACTTTGAGGGGGGGCCATCTCTCCTACAATGAGCAGTTCTTC. Protein: CASTLRGGHLSYNEQFF.